The clone carrying this T cell receptor beta chain was seen a few times. The sample belongs to a study of cytomegalovirus exposure and HLA in healthy donors. Primers for the PCR totalled 60 Vbeta and 13 Jbeta. Assay used: immunoSEQ multiplex PCR; TCRdb lists only in-frame clones, some missing. This sample has around 160,000 clones, with roughly 73% found just once. Sequenced sample: PBMCs. The source is a male donor in good health and CMV-seronegative.

The CDR3 coding sequence is TGTGCCAGTAGTATTGAAGGCCGCGGTGAAAAACTGTTTTTT. It codes for CASSIEGRGEKLFF. The V call is TRBV19, the J call TRBJ1-4; the D is unclear. The V end was cut by 3 bases, the J end by 7 bases, with 12 bases between. This CDR3 is built from 14 residues. The germline V gene encodes CDR1 LNHDA and CDR2 SQIVND (reference sequence).